Described below is a single TCR beta chain sequence and its context. At the deep level, the assay was run. TCRdb's copy holds only in-frame clones and misses some; the assay was immunoSEQ multiplex PCR. The sample has some 1,400,000 clones, roughly 96% seen once. This sample was taken from a study of shared clonotypes between healthy human individuals. CDR1 is GTSNPN and CDR2 is SVGIG in the germline V gene (reference sequence). V was cut by 1 base and J by 2 bases, with 6 bases left in between. This CDR3 has 12 residues. This chain connects TRBV30 to TRBJ2-7, with D uncertain. The receptor was isolated from a man aged 25 to 40 in good health. Material: naive CD4+ T cells sorted from blood. Subset described: CD45RA+ positively selected. CDR3 sequence: CAWSAGPYEQYF. Written as DNA, the CDR3 is TGTGCCTGGAGTGCGGGCCCCTACGAGCAGTACTTC.